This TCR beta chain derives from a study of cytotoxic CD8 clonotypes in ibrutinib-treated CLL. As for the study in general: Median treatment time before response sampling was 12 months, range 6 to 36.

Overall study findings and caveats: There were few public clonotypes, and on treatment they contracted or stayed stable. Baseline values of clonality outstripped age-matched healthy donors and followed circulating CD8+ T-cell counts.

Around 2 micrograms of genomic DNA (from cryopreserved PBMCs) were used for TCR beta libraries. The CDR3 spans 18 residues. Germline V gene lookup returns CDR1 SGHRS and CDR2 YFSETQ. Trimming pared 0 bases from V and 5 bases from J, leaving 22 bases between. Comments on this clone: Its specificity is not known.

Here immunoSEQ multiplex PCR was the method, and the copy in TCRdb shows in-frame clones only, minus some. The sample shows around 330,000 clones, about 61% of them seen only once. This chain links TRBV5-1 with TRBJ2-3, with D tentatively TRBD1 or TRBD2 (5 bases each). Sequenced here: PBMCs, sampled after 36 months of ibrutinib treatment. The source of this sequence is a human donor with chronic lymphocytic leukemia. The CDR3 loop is CASSLVGVVGGDKDTQYF. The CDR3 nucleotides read TGCGCCAGCAGCTTGGTGGGGGTGGTCGGCGGAGATAAAGATACGCAGTATTTT.